This T cell receptor beta chain came from a study of T cell responses to AZD1222 COVID-19 vaccine. The repertoire was sequenced with immunoSEQ multiplex PCR; TCRdb's copy has only in-frame clones and lacks some. The data hold about 270,000 clones, with about 94% observed a single time. Germline lookup yields CDR1 MNHEY and CDR2 SVGAGI. Trimming left V 3 bases short and J 5 bases short, with 8 bases between. This CDR3 region has 14 residues. This clone was counted once. What it binds is unknown. Whole-study findings and limits: Only after the peak T cell response were repertoires sampled.

This specimen was peripheral blood, taken 28 days after the second AZD1222 dose. This clonotype originated in an adult who received the AZD1222 COVID-19 vaccine. The chain is built from TRBV6-5 and TRBJ1-6; a weak D match, TRBD1 (5 bases). The CDR3 bases are TGTGCCAGCAGTTATGCGGGGGATAATTCACCCCTCCACTTT. Its translation is CASSYAGDNSPLHF.